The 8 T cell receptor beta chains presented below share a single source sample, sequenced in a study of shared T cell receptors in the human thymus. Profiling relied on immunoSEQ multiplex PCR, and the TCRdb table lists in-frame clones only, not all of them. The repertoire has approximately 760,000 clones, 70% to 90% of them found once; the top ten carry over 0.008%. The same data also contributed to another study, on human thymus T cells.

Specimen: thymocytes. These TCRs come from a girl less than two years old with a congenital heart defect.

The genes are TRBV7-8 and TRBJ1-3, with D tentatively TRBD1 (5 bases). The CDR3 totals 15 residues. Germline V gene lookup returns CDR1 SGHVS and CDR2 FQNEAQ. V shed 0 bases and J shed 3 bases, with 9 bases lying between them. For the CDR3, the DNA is TGTGCCAGCAGCTTAGCAGGGGATCGTGGAAACACCATATATTTT. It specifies CASSLAGDRGNTIYF.

In DNA, the CDR3 is TGCGCCAGCAGCTCCGGGACAGGGTCTGGCTACACCTTC. Protein: CASSSGTGSGYTF. V gene TRBV5-1 combines with J gene TRBJ1-2, with TRBD1 matching 9 bases. The CDR3 sequence is 13 residues long. Germline CDR1 reads SGHRS; CDR2 reads YFSETQ. J was trimmed by 7 bases and V by 3 bases; bases with no gene match: 4.

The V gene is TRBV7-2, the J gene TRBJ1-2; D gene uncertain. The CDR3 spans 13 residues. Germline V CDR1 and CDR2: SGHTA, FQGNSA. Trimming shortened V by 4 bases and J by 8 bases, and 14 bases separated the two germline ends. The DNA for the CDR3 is TGTGCCAGCAGCTCAGAAGTTCCCCTCGGCTACACCTTC. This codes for CASSSEVPLGYTF. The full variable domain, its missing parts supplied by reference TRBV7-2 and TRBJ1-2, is GAGVSQSPSNKVTEKGKDVELRCDPISGHTALYWYRQSLGQGLEFLIYFQGNSAPDKSGLPSDRFSAERTGGSVSTLTIQRTQQEDSAVYLCASSSEVPLGYTFGSGTRLTVV.

This CDR3 is CAWSDRRDRQYEQYF. CDR3 nucleotide sequence: TGTGCCTGGAGTGACCGCCGGGACAGGCAGTACGAGCAGTACTTC. This chain joins TRBV30 and TRBJ2-7; 8 positions agree with TRBD1. Germline V CDR1 and CDR2: GTSNPN, SVGIG (reference sequence). This CDR3 is built from 15 residues. The trim removed 1 base at V and 4 bases at J, leaving 9 bases unmatched.

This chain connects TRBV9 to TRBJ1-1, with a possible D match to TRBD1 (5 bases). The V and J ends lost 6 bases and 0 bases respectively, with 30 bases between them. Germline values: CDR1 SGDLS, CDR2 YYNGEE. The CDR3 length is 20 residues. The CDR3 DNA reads TGTGCCAGCAACCGAGATATTGGACACCACAATCGCCTTATGAACACTGAAGCTTTCTTT. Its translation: CASNRDIGHHNRLMNTEAFF.

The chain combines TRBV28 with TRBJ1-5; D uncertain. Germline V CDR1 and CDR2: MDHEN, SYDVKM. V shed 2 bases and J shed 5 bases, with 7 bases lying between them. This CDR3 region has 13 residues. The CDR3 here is CASSLVEDQPQHF. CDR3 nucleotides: TGTGCCAGCAGTTTAGTTGAGGATCAGCCCCAGCATTTT.

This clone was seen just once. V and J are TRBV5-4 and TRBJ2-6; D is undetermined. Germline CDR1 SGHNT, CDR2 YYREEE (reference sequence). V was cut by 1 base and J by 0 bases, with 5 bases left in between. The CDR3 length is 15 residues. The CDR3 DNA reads TGTGCCAGCAGCTTGCCATCCTCTGGGGCCAACGTCCTGACTTTC. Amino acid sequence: CASSLPSSGANVLTF.

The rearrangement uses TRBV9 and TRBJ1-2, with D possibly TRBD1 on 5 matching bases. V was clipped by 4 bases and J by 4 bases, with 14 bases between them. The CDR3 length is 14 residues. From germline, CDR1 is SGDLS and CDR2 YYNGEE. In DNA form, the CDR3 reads TGTGCCAGCAGCTGTGCAGGGAACCTCTATGGCTACACCTTC. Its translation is CASSCAGNLYGYTF.